Reported below is one T cell receptor beta chain. This entry is derived from a study of technical replicates of blood from a handful of donors. Germline values: CDR1 SGHDT, CDR2 YYEEEE. The CDR3 runs 14 residues. Trimming left V 6 bases short and J 6 bases short, with 15 bases between. Assay: immunoSEQ multiplex PCR; the TCRdb copy retains only in-frame clones and omits some. Among tens of thousands of clones listed, approximately 91% were seen once. This TCR was sampled from a human donor in good health. Some clones in this sample may be carry-over from other donors' samples. The chain has TRBV5-6 and TRBJ2-2, with D unclear. Specimen: PBMCs. CDR3: CASTALRSAGELFF. CDR3 bases: TGTGCCAGCACCGCACTTAGGAGCGCCGGGGAGCTGTTTTTT.